The next 8 T cell receptor beta chains were all read from a single sample in a study of regulatory T cells in long-lasting Graves disease. CDR3 regions were amplified by Arm-PCR using iRepertoire HTBI primers to build TCR beta libraries. TCRdb processed the multiplex PCR reads anew with MiXCR; each CDR3 protein has one entry. The sample records 250,000 to 300,000 distinct CDR3 sequences, 20% to 25% being singletons. Time point indicated: persistent/refractory GD, antithyroid drugs over 5 years with positive TRAb. The TCR library was made from RNA extracted from PBMCs. The sample in question was peripheral blood mononuclear cells (PBMCs), obtained when the disease was refractory, from a patient treated with antithyroid drugs. All receptors come from a female donor with Graves disease.

CDR3: CASSPGQGYNSPLHF. CDR3 nucleotide sequence: TGTGCCAGCAGCCCCGGACAGGGGTATAATTCACCCCTCCACTTT. V gene TRBV28 combines with J gene TRBJ1-6; TRBD1 aligns across 9 bases. The CDR3 loop spans 15 amino acids. After removal of 6 bases from V and 4 bases from J, the junction contained 4 bases not matched to a gene. Per the germline V gene, CDR1 is MDHEN and CDR2 is SYDVKM.

Many counts were recorded for this clonotype. The rearrangement uses TRBV2 and TRBJ2-2, with D possibly matching TRBD1 (6 bases). The CDR3 has 15 amino acids. From germline, CDR1 is SNHLY and CDR2 FYNNEI. V was clipped by 4 bases and J by 4 bases, with 13 bases between them. Here the CDR3 DNA reads TGTGCCAGCAGTGTGGACAGCTCGACCACCGGGGAGCTGTTTTTT. Its protein is CASSVDSSTTGELFF. The full variable domain, its missing parts supplied by reference TRBV2 and TRBJ2-2, is EPEVTQTPSHQVTQMGQEVILRCVPISNHLYFYWYRQILGQKVEFLVSFYNNEISEKSEIFDDQFSVERPDGSNFTLKIRSTKLEDSAMYFCASSVDSSTTGELFFGEGSRLTVL.

The chain couples TRBV27 to TRBJ2-1, with D unresolved. The CDR3 has 13 amino acids. V lost 3 bases and J lost 0, with 3 bases in between. CDR1 and CDR2 from the germline V gene are MNHEY and SMNVEV (reference sequence). CDR3 coding DNA: TGTGCCAGCAGTTTCCTCTCCTACAATGAGCAGTTCTTC. This translates into CASSFLSYNEQFF.

This clonotype was seen many times. The chain joins TRBV2 to TRBJ1-2; D is ambiguous. CDR1 and CDR2 from the germline V gene are SNHLY and FYNNEI. The CDR3 is 10 residues long. CDR3 region: CATRGDGYTF. The CDR3, as DNA: TGTGCGACGCGTGGGGATGGCTACACCTTC.

As regards this clonotype: This could be a read error, since a much larger clone is one nucleotide away. CDR3 residues: CASSSGRGTTSEKLFF. CDR3 DNA sequence: TGTGCCAGCAGCTCCGGGAGGGGGACAACTAGTGAAAAACTGTTTTTT. The chain recombines TRBV2 with TRBJ1-4; TRBD1 might be the D (6 bases). Germline V CDR1 and CDR2: SNHLY, FYNNEI. The CDR3 is made up of 16 amino acids.

This clonotype has only a few counts. This sequence joins TRBV30 and TRBJ2-1; no reliable D call. V lost 1 base to trimming and J lost 8 bases, with 3 bases between them. Germline values: CDR1 GTSNPN, CDR2 SVGIG (reference sequence). The CDR3 runs 10 residues. For the CDR3, the DNA is TGTGCCTGGAGTGAGGATGAGCAGTTCTTC. Amino acids: CAWSEDEQFF.

This clonotype was seen more than once but under ten times. The rearrangement links TRBV10-3 to TRBJ2-2; the D is unclear. Looked up from germline, CDR1 is ENHRY and CDR2 is SYGVKD. V dropped 5 bases and J dropped 1 base, with 17 bases sitting between them. The CDR3 is 17 amino acids. The CDR3 here is CAISSDESVGNTGELFF. DNA of the CDR3: TGTGCCATCAGTTCGGATGAGTCCGTCGGGAACACCGGGGAGCTGTTTTTT.

This clonotype was picked up many times. This sequence joins TRBV28 and TRBJ2-7; possible D gene TRBD2, 6 bases. The CDR3 sequence is 14 residues long. In germline, CDR1 is MDHEN, CDR2 SYDVKM. The V end lost 7 bases, the J end lost 4 bases, and 17 bases lay between the germline ends. The CDR3 DNA follows: TGTGCCAGCATTACTGGGGGGTCCGCGTACGAGCAGTACTTC. As protein: CASITGGSAYEQYF.